Below, 18 T cell receptor beta chains from the same sample are listed, as sequenced in a study of tumor and adjacent non-tumor tissue in lung cancer (dated by TCRdb to 2017 to 2018). RNA was isolated from bulk, unsorted tissue, and RNA quality was assessed with a NanoDrop ND-1000 and an Agilent 2100. The method was multiplex PCR. The instrument was an Illumina HiSeq 2500. Following protocols modified from ARM-PCR, the researchers constructed TCRbeta libraries through three rounds of nested PCR with primers (Table S4). The public sequencing data were trimmed at Q25 with fastp and processed into clonotypes with MiXCR by TCRdb, which kept only in-frame beta chains. Every distinct CDR3 protein forms one entry, paired with its most common genes and DNA. Counted in this sample were over 100,000 distinct CDR3 sequences; approximately 71% of them appeared once. The top ten clonotypes cover under 45% of the sample.

Sequences were obtained from lung tumor tissue. The receptors originated from a woman in her sixties or seventies with non-small cell lung cancer.

Remarks on this clonotype: Germline and junction disagree at one end, which may indicate a read error. The gene calls are TRBV4-3 and TRBJ2-1; 11 positions agree with TRBD2. The CDR3 is 17 residues long. From germline, CDR1 is LGHNA and CDR2 YSLEER. The CDR3 DNA reads TGCGCCCGCAGCCCAGCCGCGACTAGCGGGAATCTTGATGAACAGTTCTTC. Protein product: CARSPAATSGNLDEQFF.

A word on this clonotype: A read error is likely, as this CDR3 ends without the conserved phenylalanine or tryptophan. The chain recombines TRBV4-3 with TRBJ2-1; D is ambiguous. The germline CDR1 and CDR2 sequences are LGHNA and YSLEER. The CDR3 contains 13 residues. CDR3 residues: CSSSQIGPDAQFI. The CDR3 DNA is TGCTCCAGCAGCCAAATAGGGCCTGATGCGCAGTTCATC.

Points on this clonotype: An end of the junction differs from the germline gene, which may be a read error. The chain is built from TRBV11-2 and TRBJ2-3, with D perhaps being TRBD1 or TRBD2 (5 bases each). CDR1 is SGHAT, CDR2 FQNNGV, per germline. This CDR3 is 15 amino acids long. The CDR3: CAGSATGTATNTHYF. CDR3 nucleotides: TGTGCCGGCAGCGCCACCGGGACGGCCACAAATACGCATTATTTT. Full variable domain (missing parts from reference TRBV11-2 and TRBJ2-3): EAGVAQSPRYKIIEKRQSVAFWCNPISGHATLYWYQQILGQGPKLLIQFQNNGVVDDSQLPKDRFSAERLKGVDSTLKIQPAKLEDSAVYLCAGSATGTATNTHYFGPGTRLTVL.

This clonotype was counted only a few times. A junction boundary mismatches the germline segment, possibly from a read error. The chain has TRBV7-9 and TRBJ2-1; 12 nucleotides match TRBD2. This CDR3 is built from 15 residues. Germline lookup yields CDR1 SEHNR and CDR2 FQNEAQ (reference sequence). The CDR3 DNA reads TGTGCCAGCAGCCTAGCGGGAGGGGTCGTCCATGAGCAGTTCTTC. Translated, it gives CASSLAGGVVHEQFF.

The chain combines TRBV29-1 with TRBJ2-1, with D perhaps matching TRBD2 (6 bases). The CDR3 loop spans 13 amino acids. Germline CDR1 SQVTM, CDR2 ANQGSEA. Deletions cut 8 bases from V and 8 bases from J, with 19 bases between. CDR3 protein: CSLNHLAFDEQFF. The CDR3 coding sequence is TGCAGCCTTAATCATCTAGCGTTCGATGAGCAGTTCTTC.

A word on this clonotype: The conserved final phenylalanine or tryptophan is absent from the CDR3, which likely points to a read error. It is unclear where the CDR3 begins or ends on the DNA, so no DNA is shown, and the CDR3 is as TCRdb lists it. The chain couples TRBV20-1 to TRBJ2-7; the table's D call TRBD1 went unverified against the DNA. From germline, CDR1 is DFQATT and CDR2 SNEGSKA (reference sequence). The CDR3 comprises 12 residues, both ends counted. The CDR3 loop is CSAEDASSGQYS.

This clonotype was recorded at least ten times. CDR3 sequence (DNA): TGTGCCAGCAGCTTGTTCGGGGGACAGCAAATTAACTATGGCTACACCTTC. This encodes CASSLFGGQQINYGYTF. The gene calls are TRBV11-3 and TRBJ1-2; 7 positions match TRBD1. This CDR3 has 17 amino acids. Per the germline V gene, CDR1 is SGHNT and CDR2 is YENEEA. The ends lost 3 bases at V and 1 base at J; junction bases unmatched: 11.

A remark on this clonotype: Sequence at one end of the junction differs from germline and may be a read error. The chain is built from TRBV11-3 and TRBJ1-1, with no clear D. Germline V lookup: CDR1 SGHNT, CDR2 YENEEA. The CDR3 consists of 15 residues. As DNA, the CDR3 is TGTGGAAGCAGCTTAGACCTCTCGGAAAACACTGAAACTCTCTTT. It yields the protein CGSSLDLSENTETLF.

This clonotype was picked up many times. This chain connects TRBV20-1 to TRBJ2-1; tentative D call: TRBD2 (7 bases). This CDR3 has 16 residues. CDR1 and CDR2 from the germline V gene are DFQATT and SNEGSKA (reference sequence). V lost 3 bases, J lost 8 bases, and 23 bases lay in between. The CDR3 reads CSARKGGLRSGDEQFF. For the CDR3, the DNA is TGCAGTGCTAGGAAGGGGGGGCTTAGGTCAGGGGATGAGCAGTTCTTC.

The chain is built from TRBV4-2 and TRBJ1-5, with D hard to call. The germline V gene encodes CDR1 LGHNA and CDR2 YNFKEQ. The CDR3 consists of 19 residues. V lost 1 base to trimming and J lost 0 bases, with 19 bases between them. The CDR3 loop reads CASSQGRDGPLYSNQPQHF. CDR3 bases: TGTGCCAGCAGCCAAGGCCGGGATGGACCGCTTTATAGCAATCAGCCCCAGCATTTT.

With respect to this clonotype: Here the CDR3 omits its conserved ending phenylalanine or tryptophan, so a read error is the likely source. V gene TRBV11-1 combines with J gene TRBJ2-2; D unclear. Per germline, CDR1 SGHAT and CDR2 FQDESV (reference sequence). CDR3 length: 16 residues. The CDR3 DNA follows: TGTGCCAGCAACTTAGCCGTATACGCGAACACCGGGGAGCTGTTTCTT. It encodes CASNLAVYANTGELFL.

This clonotype occurred once. The chain combines TRBV28 with TRBJ1-4, with 8 bases lining up with TRBD1. Germline V CDR1 and CDR2: MDHEN, SYDVKM. The CDR3 is 14 amino acids. V was pared by 8 bases and J by 7 bases, with 9 bases of the junction left unmatched. CDR3 in amino acids: CASCSTGVTEKLFF. CDR3 DNA sequence: TGTGCCAGCTGTTCGACAGGGGTGACTGAAAAACTGTTTTTT.

Turning to this clonotype: With a much larger clone just one base away, this may be a read error. The chain couples TRBV12-3 or TRBV12-4 to TRBJ2-3; D not certain. The CDR3 consists of 14 residues. V was pared by 2 bases and J by 4 bases, with 10 bases between. The DNA for the CDR3 is TGTGCCAGCAGTTTAAGGGCAGAAGCAGATACGCAGTATTTT. Residues: CASSLRAEADTQYF.

Note on this clonotype: Compared with germline, one end of the junction differs, possibly owing to a read error. V and J are TRBV4-3 and TRBJ2-7; D gene uncertain. From germline, CDR1 is LGHNA and CDR2 YSLEER. The CDR3 runs to 14 residues. The CDR3 here is CASNQEMVLPEQYF. In DNA, the CDR3 is TGCGCCAGCAACCAAGAAATGGTTCTTCCTGAGCAGTACTTC.

The chain links TRBV11-2 to TRBJ1-5; possibly TRBD1 for D (5 bases). Looked up from germline, CDR1 is SGHAT and CDR2 is FQNNGV. Trimming left V 8 bases short and J 6 bases short, with 14 bases between. CDR3 length equals 13 residues. The CDR3 sequence is CASPRDSGQPQHF. The CDR3 bases are TGTGCCAGCCCCCGCGACAGTGGTCAGCCCCAGCATTTT.

This clonotype was seen at least ten times. V and J are TRBV11-3 and TRBJ2-5, with 12 bases aligning to TRBD1. Germline values: CDR1 SGHNT, CDR2 YENEEA. Trimming cost V 5 bases and J 4 bases; bases outside gene matches: 8. CDR3 size: 16 residues. The CDR3 here is CASSVSGTGGSETQYF. DNA for the CDR3: TGTGCCAGCAGCGTCTCCGGGACAGGGGGCTCAGAGACCCAGTACTTC. Based on the CDR3 plus reference TRBV11-3 and TRBJ2-5, the full variable domain is EAGVVQSPRYKIIEKKQPVAFWCNPISGHNTLYWYLQNLGQGPELLIRYENEEAVDDSQLPKDRFSAERLKGVDSTLKIQPAELGDSAVYLCASSVSGTGGSETQYFGPGTRLLVL.

The chain is built from TRBV7-2 and TRBJ2-7; D remains ambiguous. Trimming cost V 1 base and J 6 bases, with 10 bases left between them. Germline values: CDR1 SGHTA, CDR2 FQGNSA. This CDR3 contains 13 residues. CDR3 DNA: TGTGCCAGCAGCTTAGTCCGGAGTGGCGAGCAGTACTTC. Translation gives CASSLVRSGEQYF.

On this clonotype: A junction boundary mismatches the germline segment, possibly from a read error. This sequence joins TRBV6-2 or TRBV6-3 and TRBJ2-7; TRBD1 agrees at 8 bases. The germline V gene encodes CDR1 MNHEY and CDR2 SVGEGT. CDR3 length: 13 amino acids. CDR3 coding DNA: TGTGCCAGCAACACGGGACAGGCCTACGAGCACTACTTC. It specifies CASNTGQAYEHYF.